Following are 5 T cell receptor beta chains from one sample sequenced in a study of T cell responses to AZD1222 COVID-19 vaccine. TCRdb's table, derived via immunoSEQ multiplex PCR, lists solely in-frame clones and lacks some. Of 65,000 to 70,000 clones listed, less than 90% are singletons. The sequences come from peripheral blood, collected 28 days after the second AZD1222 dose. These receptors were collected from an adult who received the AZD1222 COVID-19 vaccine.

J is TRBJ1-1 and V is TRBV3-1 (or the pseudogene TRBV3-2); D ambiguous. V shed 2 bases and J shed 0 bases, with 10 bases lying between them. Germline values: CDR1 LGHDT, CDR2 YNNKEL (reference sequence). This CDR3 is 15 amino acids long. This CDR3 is CASSQPGLLNTEAFF. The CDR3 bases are TGTGCCAGCAGCCAACCGGGCCTTTTGAACACTGAAGCTTTCTTT.

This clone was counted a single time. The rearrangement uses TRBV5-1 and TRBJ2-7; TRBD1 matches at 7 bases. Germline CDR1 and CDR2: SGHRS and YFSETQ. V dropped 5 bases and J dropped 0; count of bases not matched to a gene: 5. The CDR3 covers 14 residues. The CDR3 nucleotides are TGCGCCAGCAGTTTGTACAGGGGCTCCTACGAGCAGTACTTC. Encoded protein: CASSLYRGSYEQYF.

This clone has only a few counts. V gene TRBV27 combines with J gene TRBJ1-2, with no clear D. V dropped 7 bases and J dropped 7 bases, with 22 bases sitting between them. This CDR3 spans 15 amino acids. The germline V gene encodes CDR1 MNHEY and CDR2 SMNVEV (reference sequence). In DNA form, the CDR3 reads TGTGCCAGCACCTCTCGCCTCAGCGGGGTTGGTGGCTACACCTTC. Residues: CASTSRLSGVGGYTF.

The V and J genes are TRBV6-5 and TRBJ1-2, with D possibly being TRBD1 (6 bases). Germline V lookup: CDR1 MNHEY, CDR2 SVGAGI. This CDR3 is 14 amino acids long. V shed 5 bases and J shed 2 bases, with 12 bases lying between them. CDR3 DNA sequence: TGTGCCAGCAGTACCCTGGACAGAAACTATGGCTACACCTTC. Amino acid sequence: CASSTLDRNYGYTF.

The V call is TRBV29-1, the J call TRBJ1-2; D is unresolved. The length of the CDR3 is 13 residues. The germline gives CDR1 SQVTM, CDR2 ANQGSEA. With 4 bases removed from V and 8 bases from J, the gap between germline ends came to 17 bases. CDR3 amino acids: CSVGTPRMRGYTF. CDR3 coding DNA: TGCAGCGTTGGGACCCCCCGAATGAGGGGCTACACCTTC.